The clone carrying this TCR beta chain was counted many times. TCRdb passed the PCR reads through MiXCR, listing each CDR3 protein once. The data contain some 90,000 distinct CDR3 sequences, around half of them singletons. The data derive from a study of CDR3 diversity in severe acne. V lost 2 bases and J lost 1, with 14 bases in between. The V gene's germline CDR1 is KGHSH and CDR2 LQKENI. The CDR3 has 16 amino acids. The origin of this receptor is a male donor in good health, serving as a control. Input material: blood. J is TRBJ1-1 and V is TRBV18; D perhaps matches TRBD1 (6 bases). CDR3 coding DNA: TGTGCCAGCTCACCATCCCAGGGGATGGGGAACACTGAAGCTTTCTTT. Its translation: CASSPSQGMGNTEAFF.